The present T cell receptor (beta chain) was sequenced within a study of blood T cell repertoires in COVID-19. After removal of 3 bases from V and 4 bases from J, the junction contained 7 bases not matched to a gene. Germline V gene lookup returns CDR1 MGHRA and CDR2 YSYEKL. The CDR3 sequence is 15 residues long. The repertoire was sequenced with immunoSEQ multiplex PCR; TCRdb's copy has only in-frame clones and lacks some. The sample lists roughly 170,000 clones; 79% were seen once. Source material: peripheral blood. The chain carries TRBV4-1 and TRBJ1-2, with 8 positions matching TRBD1. This receptor was taken from a woman aged 55-70 years with COVID-19, enrolled during active disease. As DNA, the CDR3 is TGCGCCAGCAGCCACCTAACCAGGGGGCCCTATGGCTACACCTTC. As protein: CASSHLTRGPYGYTF.